This TCR beta chain stems from a study of response to subunit inactivated influenza vaccine. The table lists this clonotype with a few counts. Its matching antigen is unknown. Overall study results and limits: Authors suggested each seasonal flu vaccination may recruit only limited numbers of new T cells.

TCRdb recomputed calls from the RT-PCR reads with MiXCR, one row per CDR3 protein. This table holds roughly 650,000 distinct CDR3 sequences, roughly 14% found once. CDR3 size: 15 residues. V was cut by 1 base and J by 3 bases, with 12 bases left in between. Germline V gives CDR1 MGHRA, CDR2 YSYEKL. J is TRBJ1-2 and V is TRBV4-1, with D possibly being TRBD1 (5 bases). This sequence originates from a man aged 50 to 59 who received an inactivated influenza vaccine. Sequenced here: PBMCs from blood, sampled roughly 12 days after vaccination. Here the CDR3 reads CASSQAVGGHYGYTF. The CDR3 coding sequence is TGCGCCAGCAGCCAAGCCGTCGGGGGTCACTATGGCTACACCTTC.